These T cell receptor beta chains were read from a single sample in a study of T cell responses to AZD1222 COVID-19 vaccine. Libraries were prepared by immunoSEQ multiplex PCR; TCRdb keeps only in-frame clonotypes and omits some of them. The sample has over 130,000 clones, around nine tenths seen once; the top ten hold about 4.1%. The sequencing used peripheral blood, collected 28 days after the second AZD1222 dose. Receptors originate from an adult who received the AZD1222 COVID-19 vaccine. CDR3s include the opening cysteine and the closing phenylalanine or tryptophan. D genes are given only for firm matches. Size values are once, few and many counts, or a class for expanded clones, and some rows have none.

TRBJ2-5 | - | TRBD2 | TRBV18 | TGTGCCAGCTCACCCATAGCGGGGGGGCAAGAGACCCAGTACTTC | CASSPIAGGQETQYF
TRBJ2-1 | - | - | TRBV29-1 | TGCAGCGTTTTCGCTAGTCGACGTTATGAGCAGTTCTTC | CSVFASRRYEQFF
TRBJ1-2 | - | - | TRBV5-1 | TGCGCCAGCAGCTTACACGGGCGGGACTATGGCTACACCTTC | CASSLHGRDYGYTF
TRBJ2-5 | - | - | TRBV10-3 | TGTGCCATCAGTGACCCCGGAGTGAAGGGGCATTTGGAGACCCAGTACTTC | CAISDPGVKGHLETQYF
TRBJ2-7 | - | - | TRBV5-1 | TGCGCCAGCAGCTCCACGGACAGCTACGAGCAGTACTTC | CASSSTDSYEQYF
TRBJ1-6 | once | TRBD1 | TRBV4-3 | TGCGCCAGCAGCCTTAAAACAGGGGATAATTCACCCCTCCACTTT | CASSLKTGDNSPLHF
TRBJ2-2 | - | - | TRBV29-1 | TGCAGCGTTGAATTTGGAAGTGCGCGGTTTTTT | CSVEFGSARFF
TRBJ1-2 | - | - | TRBV9 | TGTGCCAGCAGCGCATCGGGGGCGTACTATGGCTACACCTTC | CASSASGAYYGYTF
TRBJ1-3 | - | - | TRBV2 | TGTGCCAGCAGTGAACTTCTCTCTGGAAACACCATATATTTT | CASSELLSGNTIYF
TRBJ2-1 | once | - | TRBV5-6 | TGTGCCAGCAGCTTCGGGGGCGGACTCAATGAGCAGTTCTTC | CASSFGGGLNEQFF
TRBJ1-1 | - | - | TRBV19 | TGTGCCAGTAAAGGCTGGGCCACTGAAGCTTTCTTT | CASKGWATEAFF
TRBJ1-5 | - | - | TRBV5-4 | TGTGCCAGCAGCTTGGAGAGGACGGATAGCAATCAGCCCCAGCATTTT | CASSLERTDSNQPQHF
TRBJ1-2 | - | - | TRBV12-3/TRBV12-4 | TGTGCCAGCAGTTTCCGGACGGGTCGGGGCTACACCTTC | CASSFRTGRGYTF
TRBJ1-2 | - | - | TRBV20-1 | TGCAGTGCTAGCGTCCGCTATGGCTACACCTTC | CSASVRYGYTF
TRBJ1-4 | - | - | TRBV2 | TGTGCCGGCGGGGGGGAGAGCGAAAAACTGTTTTTT | CAGGGESEKLFF
TRBJ1-2 | - | - | TRBV28 | TGTGCCAGCAGTGCCCAGGGTAGTGGCTACACCTTC | CASSAQGSGYTF
TRBJ2-7 | - | TRBD2 | TRBV2 | TGTGCCAGCAGTGAAGCCCCAGGGGTCAGGACTAGCGGGAGACCCCCATACGAGCAGTACTTC | CASSEAPGVRTSGRPPYEQYF
TRBJ1-2 | - | - | TRBV6-2/TRBV6-3 | TGTGCCAGCAGCTCCCCGACAGGATTTAACTATGGCTACACCTTC | CASSSPTGFNYGYTF
TRBJ2-1 | - | - | TRBV5-4 | TGTGCCAGCAGCTGGGGGACGGGGAGCTCCTACAATGAGCAGTTCTTC | CASSWGTGSSYNEQFF
TRBJ2-3 | - | TRBD2 | TRBV15 | TGTGCCACCAGCAGAGGGCAGCTAGCGGGAGTAGATACGCAGTATTTT | CATSRGQLAGVDTQYF
TRBJ1-4 | - | - | TRBV19 | TGTGCCAGTAGTCCCTCCTATTGGGCAGTAACTAATGAAAAACTGTTTTTT | CASSPSYWAVTNEKLFF
TRBJ2-7 | - | - | TRBV7-8 | TGTGCCAGCAGCCCAGGCCTGTGGGATTCCGAGCAGTACTTC | CASSPGLWDSEQYF
TRBJ2-7 | - | - | TRBV18 | TGTGCCAGCTCACCACAGGGCCCCATCGGGAACGAGCAGTACTTC | CASSPQGPIGNEQYF
TRBJ1-3 | - | - | TRBV7-6 | TGTGCCAGCAGCTCCCGACAGGACCGAAACACCATATATTTT | CASSSRQDRNTIYF